This T cell receptor (beta chain) was sequenced during a study of blood T cell repertoires in COVID-19. At the level of the study: Sample material is recorded as cDNA or gDNA derived from T cells, B-cell-depleted T cells, or PBMCs.

Authors' analysis steps: The assay estimated nucleated cells by amplifying reference gene primers. Clones were read by immunoSEQ multiplex PCR, and TCRdb kept only the in-frame ones, dropping some. V and J calls and clone size follow that table, whereas D and trimming were derived from the DNA. The sample contains 200,000 to 300,000 clones, roughly 90% of which appear only once. Germline assignment: CDR1 SGHRS and CDR2 YFSETQ. The CDR3 length is 14 residues. Trimming at V came to 4 bases and at J to 5 bases, leaving 4 bases not matched to a gene. The sample taken for sequencing was peripheral blood. The chain carries TRBV5-1 and TRBJ2-3; 10 positions match TRBD1. This receptor was taken from a man aged 25 to 40 with active or convalescent COVID-19. The CDR3 reads CASSPGTGEDTQYF. The CDR3 coding sequence is TGCGCCAGCAGCCCCGGGACAGGGGAAGATACGCAGTATTTT.